This section outlines one T cell receptor beta chain sequence together with its context. The target antigen is unknown. The data belong to a study of cytomegalovirus exposure and HLA in healthy donors. Turning to the study itself: A prior study identified approximately 110 million unique TCR beta sequences from 200 million or so T cells. Study results and limitations: A list of 150 or so TCR beta chains associated with cytomegalovirus was given. It was reported in a later analysis that an Asian-associated ancestry cluster showed fewer N-insertions than the approximately 670-donor mean.

PCR primers comprised 60 Vbeta and 13 Jbeta primers. Produced via immunoSEQ multiplex PCR; TCRdb's table is partial and in-frame only. The sample has under 200,000 clones, approximately 77% seen once. Germline V lookup: CDR1 GTSNPN, CDR2 SVGIG (reference sequence). V lost 0 bases to trimming and J lost 6 bases, with 10 bases between them. The CDR3 runs 13 residues. Specimen: PBMCs. The source is a male donor in good health and CMV-seropositive. The chain is built from TRBV30 and TRBJ2-3; tentatively, D is TRBD2 (5 bases). The CDR3: CAWSVTPGDTQYF. The CDR3 DNA follows: TGTGCCTGGAGTGTAACCCCGGGGGATACGCAGTATTTT.